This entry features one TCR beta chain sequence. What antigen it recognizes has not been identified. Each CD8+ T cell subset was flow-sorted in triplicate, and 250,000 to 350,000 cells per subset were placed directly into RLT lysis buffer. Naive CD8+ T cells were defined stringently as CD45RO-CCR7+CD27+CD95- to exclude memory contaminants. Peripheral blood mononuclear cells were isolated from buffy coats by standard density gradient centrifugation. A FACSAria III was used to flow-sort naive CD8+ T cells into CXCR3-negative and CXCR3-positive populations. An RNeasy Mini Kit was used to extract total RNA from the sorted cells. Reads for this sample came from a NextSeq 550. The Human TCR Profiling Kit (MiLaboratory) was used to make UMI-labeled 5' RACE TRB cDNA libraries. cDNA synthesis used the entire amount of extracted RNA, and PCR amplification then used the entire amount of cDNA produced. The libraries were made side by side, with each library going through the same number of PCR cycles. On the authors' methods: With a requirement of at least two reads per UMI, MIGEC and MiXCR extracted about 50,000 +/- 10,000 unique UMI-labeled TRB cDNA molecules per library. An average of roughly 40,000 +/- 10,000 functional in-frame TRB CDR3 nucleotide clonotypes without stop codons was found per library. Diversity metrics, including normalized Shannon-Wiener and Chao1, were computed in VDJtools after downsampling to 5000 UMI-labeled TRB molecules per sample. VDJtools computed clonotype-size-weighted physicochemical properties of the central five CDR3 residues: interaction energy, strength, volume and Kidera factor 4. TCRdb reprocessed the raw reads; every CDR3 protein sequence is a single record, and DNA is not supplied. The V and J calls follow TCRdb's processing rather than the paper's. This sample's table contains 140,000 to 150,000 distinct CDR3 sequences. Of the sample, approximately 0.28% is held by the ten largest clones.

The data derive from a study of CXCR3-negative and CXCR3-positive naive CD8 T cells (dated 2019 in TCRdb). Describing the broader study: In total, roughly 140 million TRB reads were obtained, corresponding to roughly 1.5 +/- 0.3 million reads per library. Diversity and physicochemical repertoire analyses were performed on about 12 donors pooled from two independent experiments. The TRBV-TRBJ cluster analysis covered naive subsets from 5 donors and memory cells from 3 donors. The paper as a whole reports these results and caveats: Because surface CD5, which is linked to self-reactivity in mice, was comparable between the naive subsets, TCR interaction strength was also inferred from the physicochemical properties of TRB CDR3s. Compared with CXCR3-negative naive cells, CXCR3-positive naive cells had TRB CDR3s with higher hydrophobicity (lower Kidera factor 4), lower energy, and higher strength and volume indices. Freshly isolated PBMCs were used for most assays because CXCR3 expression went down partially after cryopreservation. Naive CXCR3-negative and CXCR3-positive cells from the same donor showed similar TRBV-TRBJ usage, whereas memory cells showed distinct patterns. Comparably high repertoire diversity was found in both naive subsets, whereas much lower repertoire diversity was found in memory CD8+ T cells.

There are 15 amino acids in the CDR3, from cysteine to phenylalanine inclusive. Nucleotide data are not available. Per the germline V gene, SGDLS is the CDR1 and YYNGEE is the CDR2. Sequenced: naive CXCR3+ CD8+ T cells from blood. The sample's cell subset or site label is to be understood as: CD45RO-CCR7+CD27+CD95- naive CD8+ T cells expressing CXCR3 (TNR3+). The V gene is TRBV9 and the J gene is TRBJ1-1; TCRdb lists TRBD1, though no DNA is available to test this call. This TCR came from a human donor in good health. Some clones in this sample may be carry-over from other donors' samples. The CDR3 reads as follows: CASSPTPGQGEYGFF.